What follows are 27 T cell receptor beta chains derived from one specimen sequenced in a study of a mutant IDH1 vaccine in newly diagnosed glioma. The repertoire was sequenced with immunoSEQ multiplex PCR; TCRdb's copy has only in-frame clones and lacks some. This sample has tens of thousands of clones, with 85% to 95% found just once. As to time point: baseline, week 1 (first vaccination visit). Treatment denoted: pre-vaccination baseline after standard-of-care therapy. The sample was PBMCs, taken from a glioma patient treated with radiotherapy, temozolomide or both. The receptors were gathered from a man in his forties with glioma.

The rearrangement links TRBV11-1 to TRBJ2-3; D may match TRBD1 or TRBD2 (5 bases each). The CDR3 length is 16 residues. Trimming removed 4 bases at V and 2 bases at J, with 16 bases between. The V gene's germline CDR1 is SGHAT and CDR2 FQDESV (reference sequence). Here the CDR3 DNA reads TGTGCCAGCAGCTGGGACGGAGATTTTTACACAGATACGCAGTATTTT. Amino acids: CASSWDGDFYTDTQYF.

In this sample, this clone turned up once. The chain has TRBV9 and TRBJ2-1; 8 nucleotides align to TRBD1. V trimming: 2 bases; J trimming: 6 bases; junction bases outside the gene matches: 4. The CDR3 consists of 14 residues. CDR1 and CDR2 (germline): SGDLS, YYNGEE. The CDR3 sequence is CASSVGQDFNEQFF. The CDR3 DNA follows: TGTGCCAGCAGCGTGGGACAGGATTTCAATGAGCAGTTCTTC. Full variable domain (missing parts from reference TRBV9 and TRBJ2-1): DSGVTQTPKHLITATGQRVTLRCSPRSGDLSVYWYQQSLDQGLQFLIQYYNGEERAKGNILERFSAQQFPDLHSELNLSSLELGDSALYFCASSVGQDFNEQFFGPGTRLTVL.

This clone was observed a single time. V usage is TRBV5-6 and J usage is TRBJ2-3; tentative D call: TRBD1 (7 bases). V lost 1 base, J lost 2 bases, and 14 bases lay in between. Germline V gene sequence: CDR1 SGHDT, CDR2 YYEEEE. This CDR3 spans 16 amino acids. CDR3 amino acids: CASSLWSRGVTDTQYF. Here the CDR3 DNA reads TGTGCCAGCAGCTTGTGGAGCAGGGGGGTCACAGATACGCAGTATTTT.

The rearrangement links TRBV7-9 to TRBJ2-5; no firm D call. Germline CDR1 and CDR2: SEHNR and FQNEAQ (reference sequence). The CDR3 covers 15 residues. Between the trimmed V and J ends, which lost 3 bases and 0 bases, there was a span of 11 bases. In DNA, the CDR3 is TGTGCCAGCAGCTTGTCCCAAGGGAACCAAGAGACCCAGTACTTC. It is translated as CASSLSQGNQETQYF.

The chain combines TRBV19 with TRBJ1-5, with TRBD1 identical over 10 bases. The CDR3 is 16 residues long. J gave up 4 bases and V 4 bases, and 7 bases lay outside the gene matches. Germline V gives CDR1 LNHDA, CDR2 SQIVND (reference sequence). The CDR3 spells CASSTRDRGVNQPQHF. The DNA of the CDR3 is TGTGCCAGTAGTACCCGGGACAGGGGAGTTAATCAGCCCCAGCATTTT.

The chain couples TRBV19 to TRBJ1-6, with 7 bases lining up with TRBD1. Unmatched junction bases numbered 2, after V lost 4 bases and J lost 8 bases. The CDR3 extends over 13 amino acids. Germline CDR1 is LNHDA and CDR2 is SQIVND (reference sequence). CDR3: CASSRDRYSPLHF. DNA of the CDR3: TGTGCCAGTAGTAGGGACAGATATTCACCCCTCCACTTT.

The chain uses TRBV11-3 and TRBJ1-6; 7 bases align to TRBD1. CDR3 length: 13 residues. Germline CDR1 is SGHNT and CDR2 is YENEEA. J gave up 10 bases and V 8 bases, and 8 bases lay outside the gene matches. CDR3 protein: CASRDRAKSPLHF. The CDR3 bases are TGTGCCAGCCGAGACAGGGCAAAGTCACCCCTCCACTTT. The variable domain in full, with the rest retrieved from reference TRBV11-3 and TRBJ1-6, is EAGVVQSPRYKIIEKKQPVAFWCNPISGHNTLYWYLQNLGQGPELLIRYENEEAVDDSQLPKDRFSAERLKGVDSTLKIQPAELGDSAVYLCASRDRAKSPLHFGNGTRLTVT.

The chain uses TRBV6-1 and TRBJ2-5, with 11 bases identical to TRBD2. Germline V gives CDR1 MNHNS, CDR2 SASEGT. The ends lost 1 base at V and 7 bases at J; junction bases unmatched: 14. This CDR3 contains 18 residues. The CDR3 bases are TGTGCCAGCAGTGAAGGTCTAGCGGGAGGACCCGCCTGGTGGACCCAGTACTTC. Translating gives CASSEGLAGGPAWWTQYF.

This rearrangement joins TRBV5-5 to TRBJ1-5, with no clear D. V lost 1 base and J lost 0, with 11 bases in between. The CDR3 is made up of 16 amino acids. Looked up from germline, CDR1 is SGHKS and CDR2 is YYEKEE (reference sequence). CDR3 nucleotides: TGTGCCAGCAGCTTGATGGGAGGGAATAGCAATCAGCCCCAGCATTTT. It codes for CASSLMGGNSNQPQHF.

This clone was observed once. For the CDR3, the DNA is TGTGCCATCAGTGAGTCTGAGAGGGCCAGTGAAAAACTGTTTTTT. Its translation: CAISESERASEKLFF. The genes are TRBV10-3 and TRBJ1-4; D is unresolved. V gave up 0 bases and J gave up 7 bases, with 12 bases separating them. CDR1 and CDR2 from the germline V gene are ENHRY and SYGVKD. The CDR3 has 15 amino acids.

This clone was recorded only once. This sequence joins TRBV7-6 and TRBJ2-2; D is unresolved. There are 15 residues in the CDR3. V lost 4 bases and J lost 4, with 13 bases in between. Germline CDR1 reads SGHVS; CDR2 reads FNYEAQ. DNA of the CDR3: TGTGCCAGCAGCTCCTCAGTTACTCCCACCGGGGAGCTGTTTTTT. This translates into CASSSSVTPTGELFF.

This chain uses TRBV18 with TRBJ2-5; 13 positions match TRBD2. The CDR3 loop spans 17 amino acids. Germline CDR1 and CDR2: KGHSH and LQKENI. The V segment lost 5 bases and the J segment 2 bases; nucleotides outside the gene matches: 8. CDR3 residues: CASSTYSTSGRQETQYF. CDR3 sequence (DNA): TGTGCCAGCTCAACCTATTCGACTAGCGGGAGGCAAGAGACCCAGTACTTC.

CDR3 sequence reads: CASSLGAGTGVPYGYTF. In nucleotides, the CDR3 is TGTGCCAGCAGCTTAGGCGCCGGGACAGGAGTTCCCTATGGCTACACCTTC. This chain joins TRBV7-2 and TRBJ1-2; 8 bases line up with TRBD1. The germline V gene encodes CDR1 SGHTA and CDR2 FQGNSA. Trimming removed 1 base from V and 4 bases from J; junction bases left unmatched: 11. The CDR3 extends over 17 amino acids.

CDR3 nucleotide sequence: TGTGCCAGCAGTCGTATCCGAGGGGCCCCTAGGGGCTACACCTTC. Its protein product is CASSRIRGAPRGYTF. The genes are TRBV6-5 and TRBJ1-2; possibly TRBD1 for D (5 bases). The CDR3 totals 15 residues. V lost 5 bases and J lost 8, with 21 bases in between. The germline gives CDR1 MNHEY, CDR2 SVGAGI.

The chain has TRBV27 and TRBJ1-1, with 10 nucleotides matching TRBD1. Germline CDR1 is MNHEY and CDR2 is SMNVEV (reference sequence). V shed 4 bases and J 3 bases; nucleotides not matched to a gene: 5. The CDR3 has 15 residues. The CDR3, as DNA: TGTGCCAGCAGTTCCACCGGGACAGGGGACACTGAAGCTTTCTTT. It specifies CASSSTGTGDTEAFF.

The V and J genes are TRBV19 and TRBJ1-2; 7 positions match TRBD1. The ends lost 7 bases at V and 6 bases at J; junction bases unmatched: 11. Germline-derived CDR1 and CDR2 are LNHDA and SQIVND (reference sequence). The CDR3 spans 14 residues. CDR3 protein: CASTTTGRTDGYTF. CDR3 coding DNA: TGTGCCAGTACCACGACAGGGCGGACGGATGGCTACACCTTC.

This sequence joins TRBV4-2 and TRBJ1-1; the D is unclear. V lost 1 base and J 8 bases, leaving 11 bases between the germline ends. Per the germline V gene, CDR1 is LGHNA and CDR2 is YNFKEQ. The CDR3 is 13 amino acids. This CDR3 reads CASSQAASQEAFF. For the CDR3, the DNA is TGTGCCAGCAGCCAAGCAGCCAGCCAGGAAGCTTTCTTT.

The rearrangement uses TRBV7-8 and TRBJ1-2; TRBD1 matches 7 bases. Germline-derived CDR1 and CDR2 are SGHVS and FQNEAQ. The CDR3 sequence is 13 residues long. With 3 bases clipped from V and 8 bases from J, the junction kept 6 bases outside the gene matches. CDR3 amino acids: CASSFQTGKGYTF. DNA for the CDR3: TGTGCCAGCAGCTTCCAGACAGGGAAAGGCTACACCTTC.

The gene calls are TRBV13 and TRBJ1-4; a possible D gene is TRBD1 (5 bases). Trimming shortened V by 6 bases and J by 6 bases, and 17 bases separated the two germline ends. The length of the CDR3 is 15 residues. CDR1 PRHDT and CDR2 FYEKMQ come from the germline V gene (reference sequence). In nucleotides, the CDR3 is TGTGCCAGCAGTCCTTTTGGGGGATTAGATGAAAAACTGTTTTTT. Protein sequence: CASSPFGGLDEKLFF.

The chain couples TRBV5-1 to TRBJ2-7, with 8 bases matching TRBD1. J was trimmed by 2 bases and V by 4 bases; bases with no gene match: 8. This CDR3 comprises 15 residues. CDR1 and CDR2 from the germline V gene are SGHRS and YFSETQ. CDR3 nucleotide sequence: TGCGCCAGCAGCGGGAAGACAGGGGATCCCTACGAGCAGTACTTC. Translating it yields CASSGKTGDPYEQYF.

This clone has only one observation. The V gene is TRBV7-3, the J gene TRBJ1-1; D not certain. The V end lost 5 bases, the J end lost 7 bases, and 2 bases lay between the germline ends. This CDR3 contains 9 residues. CDR1 is SGHTA and CDR2 is FQGTGA in the germline V gene. CDR3 nucleotides: TGTGCCAGCAGCCTTGAAGCTTTCTTT. This codes for CASSLEAFF.

This sequence joins TRBV11-3 and TRBJ1-6; perhaps TRBD1 as D (5 bases). The CDR3 is 14 residues long. The V gene's germline CDR1 is SGHNT and CDR2 YENEEA. V was trimmed by 5 bases and J by 6 bases, leaving 11 bases between them. The CDR3 DNA reads as TGTGCCAGCAGCCTCCGAAGGGGTAATTCACCCCTCCACTTT. Its translation is CASSLRRGNSPLHF.

The V call is TRBV7-2, the J call TRBJ1-1, with D possibly being TRBD1 (5 bases). Trimming took off 4 bases at V and 6 bases at J, with 21 bases between the two ends. Looked up from germline, CDR1 is SGHTA and CDR2 is FQGNSA. The CDR3 totals 16 residues. CDR3 protein: CASSSTGGLESAEAFF. The CDR3 nucleotides read TGTGCCAGCAGCTCCACGGGGGGTTTGGAAAGCGCTGAAGCTTTCTTT.

The chain uses TRBV11-3 and TRBJ1-3; 7 nucleotides line up with TRBD1. The CDR3 extends over 14 amino acids. Per germline, CDR1 SGHNT and CDR2 YENEEA. J lost 4 bases, V lost 5 bases, and 5 bases had no gene match. Here the CDR3 reads CASSRQGRGNTIYF. In DNA, the CDR3 is TGTGCCAGCAGCCGACAGGGTCGAGGAAACACCATATATTTT.

V and J are TRBV5-8 and TRBJ1-5, with D maybe TRBD1 (6 bases). Germline CDR1 reads SGHTS; CDR2 reads YDEGEE. The CDR3 consists of 15 residues. With 4 bases removed from V and 3 bases from J, the gap between germline ends came to 14 bases. CDR3 loop: CASSPKTGINQPQHF. CDR3 sequence (DNA): TGTGCCAGCAGCCCTAAAACAGGGATCAATCAGCCCCAGCATTTT.

This clone was detected a few times. The CDR3 coding sequence is TGTGCCAGCAGCGCGAGGGGACAGGGGGTTTACGGCTACACCTTC. Translated: CASSARGQGVYGYTF. The chain recombines TRBV9 with TRBJ1-2, with TRBD1 identical over 11 bases. V lost 3 bases, J lost 8 bases, and 9 bases stayed unmatched. The CDR3 runs to 15 residues. Per germline, CDR1 SGDLS and CDR2 YYNGEE. Drawing the rest from reference TRBV9 and TRBJ1-2, the complete variable domain is DSGVTQTPKHLITATGQRVTLRCSPRSGDLSVYWYQQSLDQGLQFLIQYYNGEERAKGNILERFSAQQFPDLHSELNLSSLELGDSALYFCASSARGQGVYGYTFGSGTRLTVV.

The V call is TRBV27, the J call TRBJ2-5, with TRBD1 matching over 8 bases. The germline gives CDR1 MNHEY, CDR2 SMNVEV (reference sequence). This CDR3 is built from 16 residues. V lost 2 bases and J lost 4; bases outside the gene matches: 9. The CDR3 protein is CASSLDLGQGLETQYF. The DNA of the CDR3 is TGTGCCAGCAGTTTAGACCTCGGACAGGGACTAGAGACCCAGTACTTC.